The table lists the clone carrying this TCR beta chain with a few counts. The sample belongs to a study of fetal regulatory T cell absence and autoimmunity. Study as a whole: IPEX patients had exocrine pancreas autoimmunity without clinical diabetes.

This was a survey-level run. Data came from immunoSEQ multiplex PCR; TCRdb stores just in-frame clones and leaves some out. In the table there are 95,000 to 100,000 clones, 72% of which are singletons. CDR3 size: 14 residues. What was sequenced was pancreas tissue. The chain carries TRBV21-1 and TRBJ2-7; the listed D gene, TRBD2, was not tested against the DNA. TRBV21-1 is recorded as a pseudogene. This receptor was identified in a male donor with IPEX syndrome. CDR3 sequence reads: CASRNSGRGYEQYF. The CDR3 coding sequence is TGTGCCAGCAGGAATAGCGGGAGGGGATACGAGCAGTACTTC.